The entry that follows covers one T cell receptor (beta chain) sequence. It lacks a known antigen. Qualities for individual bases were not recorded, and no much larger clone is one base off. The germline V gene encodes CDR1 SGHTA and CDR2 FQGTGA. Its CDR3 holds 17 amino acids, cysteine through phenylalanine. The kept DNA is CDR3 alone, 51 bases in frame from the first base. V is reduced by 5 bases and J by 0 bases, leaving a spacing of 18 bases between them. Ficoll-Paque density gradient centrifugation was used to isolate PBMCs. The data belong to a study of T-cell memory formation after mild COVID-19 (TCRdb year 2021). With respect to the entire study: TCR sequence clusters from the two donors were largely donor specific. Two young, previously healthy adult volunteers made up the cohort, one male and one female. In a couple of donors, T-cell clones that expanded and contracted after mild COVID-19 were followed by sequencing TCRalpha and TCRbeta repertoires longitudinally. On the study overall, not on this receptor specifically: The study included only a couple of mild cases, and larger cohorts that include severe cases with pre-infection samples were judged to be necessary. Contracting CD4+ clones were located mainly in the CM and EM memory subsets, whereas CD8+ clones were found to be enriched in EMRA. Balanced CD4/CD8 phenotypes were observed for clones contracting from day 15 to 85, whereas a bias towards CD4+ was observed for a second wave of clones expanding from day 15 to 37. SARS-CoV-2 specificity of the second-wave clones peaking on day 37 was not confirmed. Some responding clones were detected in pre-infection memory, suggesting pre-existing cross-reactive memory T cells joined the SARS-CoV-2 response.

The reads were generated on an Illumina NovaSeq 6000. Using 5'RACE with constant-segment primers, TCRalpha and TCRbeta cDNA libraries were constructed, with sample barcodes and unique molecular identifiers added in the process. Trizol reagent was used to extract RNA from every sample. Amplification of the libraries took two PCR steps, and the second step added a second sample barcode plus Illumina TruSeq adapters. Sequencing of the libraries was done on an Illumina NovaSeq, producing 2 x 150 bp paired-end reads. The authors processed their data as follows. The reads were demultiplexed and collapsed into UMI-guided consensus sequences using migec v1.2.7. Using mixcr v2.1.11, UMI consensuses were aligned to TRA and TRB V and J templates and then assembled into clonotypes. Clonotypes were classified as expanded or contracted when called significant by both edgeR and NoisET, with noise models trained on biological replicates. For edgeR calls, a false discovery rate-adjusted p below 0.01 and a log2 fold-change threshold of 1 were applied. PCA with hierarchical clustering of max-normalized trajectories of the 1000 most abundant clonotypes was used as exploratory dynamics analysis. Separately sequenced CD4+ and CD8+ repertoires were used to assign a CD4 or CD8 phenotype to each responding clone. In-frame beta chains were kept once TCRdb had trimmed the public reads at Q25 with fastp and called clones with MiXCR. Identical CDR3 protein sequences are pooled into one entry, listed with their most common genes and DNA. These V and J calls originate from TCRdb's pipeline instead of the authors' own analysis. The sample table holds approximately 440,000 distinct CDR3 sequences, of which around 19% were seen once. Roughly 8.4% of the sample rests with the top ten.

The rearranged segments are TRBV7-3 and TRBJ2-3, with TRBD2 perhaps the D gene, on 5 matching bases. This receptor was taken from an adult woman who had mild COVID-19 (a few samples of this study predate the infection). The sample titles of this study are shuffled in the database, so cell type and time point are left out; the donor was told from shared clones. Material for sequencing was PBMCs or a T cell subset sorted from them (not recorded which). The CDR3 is CASSVPSLDPSTDTQYF. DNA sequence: TGTGCCAGCAGCGTTCCTAGCCTGGACCCTAGCACAGATACGCAGTATTTT.